These 23 T cell receptor beta chains were sequenced from one sample in a study of blood T cell repertoires in COVID-19. Some clones are missing from TCRdb's copy, which holds only in-frame ones; the method was immunoSEQ multiplex PCR. The table records 270,000 or so clones, about 90% of them present only once. Sequencing used peripheral blood. These receptors all come from a woman aged 60-70 years with COVID-19, enrolled during active disease.

This clone was picked up a small number of times. CDR3 loop: CASSYPRAVGNQPQHF. The CDR3 DNA sequence: TGTGCCAGCAGTTATCCCAGGGCGGTGGGCAATCAGCCCCAGCATTTT. The gene calls are TRBV6-2 or TRBV6-3 and TRBJ1-5; D perhaps matches TRBD1 (5 bases). Trimming left V 3 bases short and J 2 bases short, with 14 bases between. CDR1 and CDR2 (germline): MNHEY, SVGEGT. This CDR3 comprises 16 residues.

J is TRBJ2-5 and V is TRBV7-9, with a tentative D call TRBD1 (6 bases). This CDR3 comprises 16 residues. In germline, CDR1 is SEHNR, CDR2 FQNEAQ (reference sequence). Trimming left V 3 bases short and J 1 base short, with 15 bases between. Here the CDR3 DNA reads TGTGCCAGCAGCTTTGGGGGCCTAGGACCCCAAGAGACCCAGTACTTC. Protein product: CASSFGGLGPQETQYF.

The chain is built from TRBV2 and TRBJ1-3, with D hard to call. CDR1 is SNHLY, CDR2 FYNNEI, per germline. Trimming cost V 7 bases and J 7 bases, with 11 bases left between them. CDR3 length: 12 amino acids. The CDR3 loop is CASNRGLNTIYF. The CDR3, as DNA: TGTGCCAGCAATCGGGGATTGAACACCATATATTTT.

The V call is TRBV24-1, the J call TRBJ2-3; D uncertain. The germline V and J ends were trimmed by 5 bases and 3 bases, with 5 bases remaining between them. The CDR3 sequence is 12 residues long. Germline CDR1 is KGHDR and CDR2 is SFDVKD. CDR3 nucleotide sequence: TGTGCCACCAGTGGGAGTACAGATACGCAGTATTTT. It translates to CATSGSTDTQYF.

In nucleotides, the CDR3 is TGTGCCAGCAGCGTAGACGGCTCTGGAAACACCATATATTTT. Encoded protein: CASSVDGSGNTIYF. This chain connects TRBV9 to TRBJ1-3, with unresolved D. V lost 0 bases, J lost 0 bases, and 4 bases lay in between. The germline V gene has CDR1 SGDLS and CDR2 YYNGEE. The CDR3 spans 14 residues. Drawing the rest from reference TRBV9 and TRBJ1-3, the complete variable domain is DSGVTQTPKHLITATGQRVTLRCSPRSGDLSVYWYQQSLDQGLQFLIQYYNGEERAKGNILERFSAQQFPDLHSELNLSSLELGDSALYFCASSVDGSGNTIYFGEGSWLTVV.

The chain links TRBV9 to TRBJ2-1; 12 bases align to TRBD2. Germline-derived CDR1 and CDR2 are SGDLS and YYNGEE. The CDR3 consists of 16 residues. The V gene end was trimmed by 2 bases and the J gene end by 7 bases; junction bases not matched to a gene: 7. The CDR3 bases are TGTGCCAGCAGCGTTCTAGCGGGGGGGCCTCGGAATGAGCAGTTCTTC. This sequence encodes CASSVLAGGPRNEQFF.

This chain uses TRBV18 with TRBJ2-7; 7 bases match TRBD1. Trimming cost V 1 base and J 4 bases; bases outside gene matches: 7. Germline V gives CDR1 KGHSH, CDR2 LQKENI. This CDR3 contains 15 residues. The CDR3 protein is CASSPRRDSWYEQYF. The DNA of the CDR3 is TGTGCCAGCTCACCACGCCGGGACAGCTGGTACGAGCAGTACTTC. Full variable domain (rest looked up from reference TRBV18 and TRBJ2-7): NAGVMQNPRHLVRRRGQEARLRCSPMKGHSHVYWYRQLPEEGLKFMVYLQKENIIDESGMPKERFSAEFPKEGPSILRIQQVVRGDSAAYFCASSPRRDSWYEQYFGPGTRLTVT.

This chain connects TRBV5-1 to TRBJ1-3; possible D gene TRBD1, 6 bases. Per germline, CDR1 SGHRS and CDR2 YFSETQ. This CDR3 spans 16 amino acids. Trimming removed 0 bases at V and 0 bases at J, with 10 bases between. The CDR3 loop reads CASSLARGSSGNTIYF. In DNA, the CDR3 is TGCGCCAGCAGCTTGGCCAGGGGTAGCTCTGGAAACACCATATATTTT.

In its sample, this clone was seen a few times. J is TRBJ1-4 and V is TRBV7-2; 8 bases match TRBD1. CDR1 is SGHTA, CDR2 FQGNSA, per germline. Trimming removed 5 bases from V and 8 bases from J; junction bases left unmatched: 13. This CDR3 comprises 16 residues. CDR3 coding DNA: TGTGCCAGCAGCCCTCAAACCGGGACAGGCTGGGAAAAACTGTTTTTT. Its translation is CASSPQTGTGWEKLFF.

This chain connects TRBV4-2 to TRBJ1-5, with a tentative D call TRBD1 (5 bases). The CDR3 is 15 residues long. Trimming cost V 0 bases and J 3 bases, with 9 bases left between them. CDR1 is LGHNA, CDR2 YNFKEQ, per germline. The CDR3, as DNA: TGTGCCAGCAGCCAAGATTGGGGGGACAATCAGCCCCAGCATTTT. Translated, it gives CASSQDWGDNQPQHF.

The gene calls are TRBV6-5 and TRBJ1-5; D may be TRBD1 (6 bases). The germline V gene encodes CDR1 MNHEY and CDR2 SVGAGI. The CDR3 totals 12 residues. The germline V and J ends were trimmed by 7 bases and 7 bases, with 11 bases remaining between them. CDR3 bases: TGTGCCAGCACAGGGGAGAGACAGCCCCAGCATTTT. Protein: CASTGERQPQHF.

This clone was observed once. The chain is built from TRBV7-2 and TRBJ2-3; 11 bases agree with TRBD2. Trimming took 2 bases from V and 4 from J; bases not matched to a gene: 8. Per the germline V gene, CDR1 is SGHTA and CDR2 is FQGNSA. The CDR3 runs to 17 residues. Here the CDR3 reads CASSLRLAGGRSDTQYF. Written as DNA, the CDR3 is TGTGCCAGCAGCTTACGCCTAGCGGGGGGCCGGTCAGATACGCAGTATTTT.

The rearrangement links TRBV5-1 to TRBJ1-3; TRBD1 is a possible D gene (5 bases). The V gene lost 3 bases and the J gene lost 4 bases, with 20 bases spanning the gap. CDR3 size: 17 residues. Per the germline V gene, CDR1 is SGHRS and CDR2 is YFSETQ. The CDR3 bases are TGCGCCAGCAGCTCCCTCGCCAGGGTCCCCCCCGGAAACACCATATATTTT. Translating gives CASSSLARVPPGNTIYF.

The CDR3 DNA reads as TGTGCCAGCTCAGGGGGGAAGCCTTGGACCCCGGGCAATGAAAAACTGTTTTTT. This gives the protein CASSGGKPWTPGNEKLFF. V is TRBV18 and J is TRBJ1-4; D possibly corresponds to TRBD1 (5 bases). The V and J ends lost 5 bases and 5 bases respectively, with 24 bases between them. This CDR3 has 18 amino acids. The germline CDR1 and CDR2 sequences are KGHSH and LQKENI.

V usage is TRBV28 and J usage is TRBJ1-1; D is possibly TRBD1 (5 bases). This CDR3 is 15 amino acids long. The germline CDR1 and CDR2 sequences are MDHEN and SYDVKM. Trimming pared 3 bases from V and 1 base from J, leaving 12 bases between. The CDR3 loop is CASSLGRVRNTEAFF. CDR3 nucleotides: TGTGCCAGCAGTTTGGGCAGGGTGAGGAACACTGAAGCTTTCTTT.

V and J are TRBV2 and TRBJ2-3; 10 bases line up with TRBD1. The V gene end was trimmed by 6 bases and the J gene end by 4 bases; junction bases not matched to a gene: 7. The CDR3 is 15 residues long. Germline-derived CDR1 and CDR2 are SNHLY and FYNNEI. The chain's CDR3 is CASSRRTGGADTQYF. For the CDR3, the DNA is TGTGCCAGCAGCCGGAGGACAGGGGGGGCAGATACGCAGTATTTT.

The genes are TRBV6-5 and TRBJ1-3, with 10 bases lining up with TRBD1. J was trimmed by 3 bases and V by 2 bases; bases with no gene match: 4. The germline V gene has CDR1 MNHEY and CDR2 SVGAGI. The CDR3 sequence is 16 residues long. CDR3: CASSYTRTGGGNTIYF. In nucleotides, the CDR3 is TGTGCCAGCAGTTACACAAGGACAGGGGGTGGAAACACCATATATTTT.

This clone was counted between two and nine times. V gene TRBV13 combines with J gene TRBJ2-1; D perhaps matches TRBD1 (5 bases). CDR1 PRHDT and CDR2 FYEKMQ come from the germline V gene (reference sequence). Trimming shortened V by 2 bases and J by 7 bases, and 6 bases separated the two germline ends. This CDR3 spans 12 amino acids. The CDR3 protein is CASSLQGNEQFF. In DNA form, the CDR3 reads TGTGCCAGCAGCTTACAGGGAAATGAGCAGTTCTTC.

This chain uses TRBV6-2 or TRBV6-3 with TRBJ2-5; the D is unclear. Germline CDR1 and CDR2: MNHEY and SVGEGT. V lost 3 bases, J lost 6 bases, and 11 bases lay in between. This CDR3 has 13 amino acids. The CDR3 loop reads CASSYGRLKTQYF. CDR3 sequence (DNA): TGTGCCAGCAGTTATGGGCGATTAAAGACCCAGTACTTC.

The chain has TRBV6-1 and TRBJ1-5, with a tentative D call TRBD1 (6 bases). With 7 bases removed from V and 1 base from J, the gap between germline ends came to 14 bases. The CDR3 spans 15 residues. The germline V gene encodes CDR1 MNHNS and CDR2 SASEGT. The CDR3 protein is CASIPQGYSNQPQHF. CDR3 DNA sequence: TGTGCCAGCATCCCACAGGGATACAGCAATCAGCCCCAGCATTTT.

The rearrangement uses TRBV6-6 and TRBJ2-7; a possible D gene is TRBD1 (5 bases). This CDR3 is built from 11 residues. V lost 6 bases and J 4 bases, leaving 7 bases between the germline ends. Germline CDR1 reads MNHNY; CDR2 reads SVGAGI (reference sequence). As DNA, the CDR3 is TGTGCCAGCAGGACAGAGTACGAGCAGTACTTC. This gives the protein CASRTEYEQYF.

The J gene is TRBJ1-4, the V gene TRBV5-4; 8 nucleotides align to TRBD1. CDR1 SGHNT and CDR2 YYREEE come from the germline V gene (reference sequence). This CDR3 has 14 residues. V shed 3 bases and J 5 bases; nucleotides not matched to a gene: 3. This chain's CDR3 is CASSWDRRNEKLFF. In DNA form, the CDR3 reads TGTGCCAGCAGCTGGGACAGGAGAAATGAAAAACTGTTTTTT.

The gene calls are TRBV5-5 and TRBJ1-4; D possibly corresponds to TRBD1 (5 bases). Per the germline V gene, CDR1 is SGHKS and CDR2 is YYEKEE (reference sequence). This CDR3 comprises 17 residues. V gave up 0 bases and J gave up 7 bases, with 19 bases separating them. CDR3 nucleotide sequence: TGTGCCAGCAGCTTGGTATATCGCGGGCAGGGAGGTGAAAAACTGTTTTTT. It codes for CASSLVYRGQGGEKLFF.